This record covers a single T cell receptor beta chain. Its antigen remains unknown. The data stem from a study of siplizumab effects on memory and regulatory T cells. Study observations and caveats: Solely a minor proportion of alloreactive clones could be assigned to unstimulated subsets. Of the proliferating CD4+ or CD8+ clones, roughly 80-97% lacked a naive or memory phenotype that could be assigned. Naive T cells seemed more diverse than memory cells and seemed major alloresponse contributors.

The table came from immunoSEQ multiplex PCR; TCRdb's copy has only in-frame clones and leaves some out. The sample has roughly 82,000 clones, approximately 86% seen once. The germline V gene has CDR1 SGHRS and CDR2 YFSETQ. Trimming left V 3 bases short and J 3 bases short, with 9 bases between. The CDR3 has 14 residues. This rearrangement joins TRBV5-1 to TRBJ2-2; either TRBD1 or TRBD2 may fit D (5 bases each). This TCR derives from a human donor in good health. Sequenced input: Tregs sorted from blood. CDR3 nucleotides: TGCGCCAGCAGCTGGGACGGACACACCGGGGAGCTGTTTTTT. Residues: CASSWDGHTGELFF.